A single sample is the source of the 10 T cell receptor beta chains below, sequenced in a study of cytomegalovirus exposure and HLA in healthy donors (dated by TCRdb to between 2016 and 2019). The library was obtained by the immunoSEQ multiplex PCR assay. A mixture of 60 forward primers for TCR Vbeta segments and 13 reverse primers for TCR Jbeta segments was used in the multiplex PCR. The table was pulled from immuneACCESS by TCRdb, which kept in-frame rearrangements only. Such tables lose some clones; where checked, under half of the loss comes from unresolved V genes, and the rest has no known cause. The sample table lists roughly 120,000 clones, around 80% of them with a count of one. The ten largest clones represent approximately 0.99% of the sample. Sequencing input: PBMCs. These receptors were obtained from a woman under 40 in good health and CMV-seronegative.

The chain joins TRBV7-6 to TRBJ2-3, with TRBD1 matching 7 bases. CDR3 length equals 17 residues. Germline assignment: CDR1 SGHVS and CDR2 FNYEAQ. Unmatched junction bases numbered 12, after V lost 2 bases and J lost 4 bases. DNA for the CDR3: TGTGCCAGCAGCTTAAGGGGGATACAGGGGATTGCAGATACGCAGTATTTT. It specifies CASSLRGIQGIADTQYF.

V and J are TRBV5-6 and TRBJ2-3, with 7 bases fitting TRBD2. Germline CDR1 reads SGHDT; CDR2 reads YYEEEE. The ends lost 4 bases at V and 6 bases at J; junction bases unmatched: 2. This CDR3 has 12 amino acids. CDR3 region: CASSLSGDTQYF. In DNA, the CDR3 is TGTGCCAGCAGCCTTAGCGGGGATACGCAGTATTTT.

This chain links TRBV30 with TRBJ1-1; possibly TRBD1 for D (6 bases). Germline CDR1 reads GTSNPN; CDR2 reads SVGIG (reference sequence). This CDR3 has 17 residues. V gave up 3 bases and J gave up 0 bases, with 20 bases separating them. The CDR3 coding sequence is TGTGCCTGGAGAGATCTGGCAGGGGCCAGCGTGAACACTGAAGCTTTCTTT. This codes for CAWRDLAGASVNTEAFF.

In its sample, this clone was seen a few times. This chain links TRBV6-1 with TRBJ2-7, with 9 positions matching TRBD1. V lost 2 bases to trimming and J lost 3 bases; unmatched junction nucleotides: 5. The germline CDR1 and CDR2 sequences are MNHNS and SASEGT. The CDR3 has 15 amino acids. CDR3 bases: TGTGCCAGCAGTGAATATGCGGGACAGGGCTACGAGCAGTACTTC. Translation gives CASSEYAGQGYEQYF.

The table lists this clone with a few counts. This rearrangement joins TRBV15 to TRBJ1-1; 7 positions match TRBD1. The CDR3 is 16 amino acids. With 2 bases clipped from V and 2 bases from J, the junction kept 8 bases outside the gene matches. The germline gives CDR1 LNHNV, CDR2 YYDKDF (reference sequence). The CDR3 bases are TGTGCCACCAGCAGACCGCGCAGACAGGGAAACACTGAAGCTTTCTTT. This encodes CATSRPRRQGNTEAFF.

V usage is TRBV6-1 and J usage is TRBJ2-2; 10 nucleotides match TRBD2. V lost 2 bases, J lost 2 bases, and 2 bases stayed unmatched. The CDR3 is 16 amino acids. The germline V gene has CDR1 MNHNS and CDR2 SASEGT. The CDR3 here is CASSETSGANTGELFF. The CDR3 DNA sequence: TGTGCCAGCAGTGAAACTAGCGGGGCAAACACCGGGGAGCTGTTTTTT.

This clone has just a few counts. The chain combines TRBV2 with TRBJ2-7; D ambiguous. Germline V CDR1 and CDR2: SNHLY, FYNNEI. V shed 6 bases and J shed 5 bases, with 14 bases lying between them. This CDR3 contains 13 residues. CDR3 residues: CASRSLPTNEQYF. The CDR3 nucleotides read TGTGCCAGCAGGAGCCTGCCAACCAACGAGCAGTACTTC.

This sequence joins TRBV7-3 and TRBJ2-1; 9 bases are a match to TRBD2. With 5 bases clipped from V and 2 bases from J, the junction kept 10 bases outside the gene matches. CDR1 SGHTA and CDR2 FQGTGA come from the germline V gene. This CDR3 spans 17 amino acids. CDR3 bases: TGTGCCAGCAGCCAAAGGGAGGCGGGAGGGCCCTACAATGAGCAGTTCTTC. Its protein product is CASSQREAGGPYNEQFF. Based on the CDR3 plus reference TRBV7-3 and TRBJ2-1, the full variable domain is GAGVSQTPSNKVTEKGKYVELRCDPISGHTALYWYRQSLGQGPEFLIYFQGTGAADDSGLPNDRFFAVRPEGSVSTLKIQRTERGDSAVYLCASSQREAGGPYNEQFFGPGTRLTVL.

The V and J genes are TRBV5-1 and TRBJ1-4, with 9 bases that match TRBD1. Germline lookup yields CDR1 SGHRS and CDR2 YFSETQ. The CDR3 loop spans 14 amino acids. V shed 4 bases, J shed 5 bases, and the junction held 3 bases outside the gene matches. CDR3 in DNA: TGCGCCAGCAGCCGAGGGACAGGGAATGAAAAACTGTTTTTT. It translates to CASSRGTGNEKLFF.

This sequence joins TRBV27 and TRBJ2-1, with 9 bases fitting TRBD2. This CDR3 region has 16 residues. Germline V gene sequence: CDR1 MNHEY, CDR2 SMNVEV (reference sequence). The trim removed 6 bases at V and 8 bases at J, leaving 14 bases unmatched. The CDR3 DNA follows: TGTGCCAGCAGCCAATCGCCAGGGACTAGCAACGATGAGCAGTTCTTC. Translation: CASSQSPGTSNDEQFF.